The 23 T cell receptor beta chains below come from one sample, sequenced in a study of blood T cell repertoires in COVID-19. Profiled with immunoSEQ multiplex PCR; TCRdb holds only in-frame clones, not every one. The table has some 130,000 clones, about four fifths seen once. The source material was peripheral blood. These receptors were taken from a woman aged 45-65 years with acute or convalescent COVID-19.

V usage is TRBV11-1 and J usage is TRBJ2-7; 9 nucleotides line up with TRBD1. The CDR3 is made up of 15 amino acids. Germline lookup yields CDR1 SGHAT and CDR2 FQDESV (reference sequence). V shed 1 base, J shed 6 bases, and the junction held 7 bases outside the gene matches. The CDR3 DNA is TGTGCCAGCAGCTTAGGGGGGACAGGGATCGCCGAGCAGTACTTC. Translation: CASSLGGTGIAEQYF.

The J gene is TRBJ1-4, the V gene TRBV5-1; 7 bases align to TRBD1. The CDR3 has 16 amino acids. Germline trimming cut 4 bases from V and 4 bases from J; bases unmatched to any gene: 10. Germline CDR1 SGHRS, CDR2 YFSETQ. The chain's CDR3 is CASSPGAGGRNEKLFF. The CDR3 coding sequence is TGCGCCAGCAGCCCCGGTGCAGGGGGACGTAATGAAAAACTGTTTTTT.

The chain recombines TRBV11-2 with TRBJ1-6, with D hard to call. The CDR3 spans 16 residues. The V end was cut by 4 bases, the J end by 4 bases, with 14 bases between. CDR1 SGHAT and CDR2 FQNNGV come from the germline V gene. This CDR3 reads CASSSESRLYNSPLHF. The CDR3 DNA is TGTGCCAGCAGCTCGGAGAGCCGTCTATATAATTCACCCCTCCACTTT.

The V call is TRBV7-6, the J call TRBJ2-2, with a weak D call TRBD1 (6 bases). The ends were cut back, 5 bases at V and 7 bases at J, with 11 bases in the middle. Germline CDR1 reads SGHVS; CDR2 reads FNYEAQ. The CDR3 runs to 13 residues. The CDR3 DNA sequence: TGTGCCAGCAGCCCAGGGGTCAGCGGGGAGCTGTTTTTT. It codes for CASSPGVSGELFF.

This clone was counted at least ten times. The chain uses TRBV6-6 and TRBJ1-4, with D perhaps TRBD1 (5 bases). Trimming took 5 bases from V and 5 from J, leaving 15 bases between them. CDR3 size: 15 residues. CDR1 and CDR2 from the germline V gene are MNHNY and SVGAGI (reference sequence). The CDR3 here is CASSTLRAPNEKLFF. Written as DNA, the CDR3 is TGTGCCAGCAGTACCCTCAGGGCACCGAATGAAAAACTGTTTTTT.

This chain uses TRBV24-1 with TRBJ1-2; 10 bases are a match to TRBD1. Germline CDR1 and CDR2: KGHDR and SFDVKD. The CDR3 has 14 amino acids. V gave up 4 bases and J gave up 6 bases; unmatched junction bases: 4. In DNA form, the CDR3 reads TGTGCCACCAGTGACAGAGACAGGGGGCATGGCTACACCTTC. It translates to CATSDRDRGHGYTF.

V is TRBV14 and J is TRBJ1-1, with 8 bases that match TRBD1. Germline assignment: CDR1 SGHDN and CDR2 FVKESK. The CDR3 spans 14 residues. Trimming removed 2 bases from V and 12 bases from J; junction bases left unmatched: 11. Here the CDR3 DNA reads TGTGCCAGCAGCCAACTGCAAACTAACAGGGGGACTTTCTTT. Translated, it gives CASSQLQTNRGTFF.

This chain connects TRBV5-1 to TRBJ2-3; TRBD2 might be the D (6 bases). Germline V lookup: CDR1 SGHRS, CDR2 YFSETQ. The V end lost 1 base, the J end lost 4 bases, and 10 bases lay between the germline ends. This CDR3 contains 14 residues. The CDR3 DNA sequence: TGCGCCAGCAGCTTGACCCGACTAGCAGATACGCAGTATTTT. Translated, it gives CASSLTRLADTQYF. Full variable domain (remainder filled in from reference TRBV5-1 and TRBJ2-3): KAGVTQTPRYLIKTRGQQVTLSCSPISGHRSVSWYQQTPGQGLQFLFEYFSETQRNKGNFPGRFSGRQFSNSRSEMNVSTLELGDSALYLCASSLTRLADTQYFGPGTRLTVL.

V usage is TRBV6-5 and J usage is TRBJ1-2; 7 bases match TRBD1. Unmatched junction bases numbered 7, after V lost 4 bases and J lost 5 bases. This CDR3 contains 14 residues. CDR1 and CDR2 (germline): MNHEY, SVGAGI. CDR3 region: CASSSGRGRYGYTF. The CDR3 coding sequence is TGTGCCAGCAGTTCCGGCAGGGGGAGATATGGCTACACCTTC.

The rearrangement joins TRBV6-5 to TRBJ1-5, with no clear D. This CDR3 has 14 amino acids. Germline CDR1 reads MNHEY; CDR2 reads SVGAGI. V was shortened by 7 bases and J by 5 bases, with 15 bases between the two germline ends. The CDR3 region has the DNA TGTGCCAGCACCCCCATCGGCACAGATCAGCCCCAGCATTTT. As protein: CASTPIGTDQPQHF.

This sequence joins TRBV19 and TRBJ1-3; possibly TRBD1 for D (5 bases). The CDR3 has 16 amino acids. V gave up 4 bases and J gave up 0 bases, with 13 bases separating them. In germline, CDR1 is LNHDA, CDR2 SQIVND (reference sequence). This CDR3 reads CASSKKGASSGNTIYF. The CDR3, as DNA: TGTGCCAGTAGTAAGAAAGGGGCCAGCTCTGGAAACACCATATATTTT.

The J gene is TRBJ1-1, the V gene TRBV10-3; D might be TRBD1 (5 bases). Germline lookup yields CDR1 ENHRY and CDR2 SYGVKD. V was trimmed by 9 bases and J by 6 bases, leaving 11 bases between them. The CDR3 spans 11 residues. CDR3 loop: CAIRQTAEAFF. In nucleotides, the CDR3 is TGTGCCATACGACAGACTGCTGAAGCTTTCTTT.

This clone occurred once. Written as DNA, the CDR3 is TGTGCCAGCAGCCAAGATTGGGGCCTAAATGAAAAACTGTTTTTT. This sequence encodes CASSQDWGLNEKLFF. J is TRBJ1-4 and V is TRBV3-1 (or the pseudogene TRBV3-2), with D maybe TRBD1 (5 bases). The V gene's germline CDR1 is LGHDT and CDR2 YNNKEL (reference sequence). The CDR3 is made up of 15 amino acids. V was shortened by 0 bases and J by 5 bases, with 10 bases between the two germline ends.

The chain combines TRBV7-2 with TRBJ2-7, with 9 bases that match TRBD2. V lost 5 bases, J lost 1 base, and 3 bases stayed unmatched. The CDR3 consists of 14 residues. The germline CDR1 and CDR2 sequences are SGHTA and FQGNSA. This chain's CDR3 is CASSPAGGSYEQYF. Here the CDR3 DNA reads TGTGCCAGCAGCCCAGCGGGGGGATCCTACGAGCAGTACTTC.

This sequence joins TRBV29-1 and TRBJ1-1; 8 bases fit TRBD1. The junction had 10 bases not matched to a gene; V was cut back by 6 bases and J by 4 bases. This CDR3 has 14 residues. Germline CDR1 is SQVTM and CDR2 is ANQGSEA. DNA of the CDR3: TGCAGCGTACGGATCCAGGGGGCTGGCACTGAAGCTTTCTTT. The encoded protein is CSVRIQGAGTEAFF.

This rearrangement joins TRBV12-3 or TRBV12-4 to TRBJ1-1, with 9 bases identical to TRBD1. Trimming removed 7 bases from V and 10 bases from J; junction bases left unmatched: 10. CDR3 length: 13 amino acids. CDR3 loop: CASTLTGGTGAFF. In nucleotides, the CDR3 is TGTGCCAGCACCTTGACAGGGGGGACGGGAGCTTTCTTT.

This clone was seen only a few times. The chain has TRBV2 and TRBJ1-6; the D gene is possibly TRBD1 (6 bases). V was pared by 5 bases and J by 11 bases, with 22 bases between. The CDR3 sequence is 16 residues long. The V gene's germline CDR1 is SNHLY and CDR2 FYNNEI. CDR3 nucleotides: TGTGCCAGCAGTTCCGGCCGACAGGTCATGCGGGCACCCCTCCACTTT. Protein: CASSSGRQVMRAPLHF. Based on the CDR3 plus reference TRBV2 and TRBJ1-6, the full variable domain is EPEVTQTPSHQVTQMGQEVILRCVPISNHLYFYWYRQILGQKVEFLVSFYNNEISEKSEIFDDQFSVERPDGSNFTLKIRSTKLEDSAMYFCASSSGRQVMRAPLHFGNGTRLTVT.

The chain recombines TRBV7-9 with TRBJ2-7; 9 nucleotides align to TRBD1. The CDR3 has 14 amino acids. Germline assignment: CDR1 SEHNR and CDR2 FQNEAQ (reference sequence). The junction had 2 bases not matched to a gene; V was cut back by 1 base and J by 4 bases. The CDR3, as DNA: TGTGCCAGCAGCTTAGAGGGGACAGGGTACGAGCAGTACTTC. This encodes CASSLEGTGYEQYF.

This clone occurred once. The genes are TRBV29-1 and TRBJ1-5; no definite D call. The V end was cut by 3 bases, the J end by 6 bases, with 15 bases between. The CDR3 is 14 residues long. Germline V gives CDR1 SQVTM, CDR2 ANQGSEA. This CDR3 is CSVDLGGPGQPQHF. In nucleotides, the CDR3 is TGCAGCGTTGACCTCGGAGGGCCTGGTCAGCCCCAGCATTTT.

The gene calls are TRBV9 and TRBJ1-1; a possible D gene is TRBD1 (6 bases). CDR1 is SGDLS, CDR2 YYNGEE, per germline. The germline V and J ends were trimmed by 0 bases and 8 bases, with 11 bases remaining between them. The CDR3 loop spans 13 amino acids. CDR3 amino acids: CASSVEQGLEAFF. CDR3 DNA sequence: TGTGCCAGCAGCGTAGAGCAGGGGCTAGAAGCTTTCTTT.

The V and J genes are TRBV3-1 (or the pseudogene TRBV3-2) and TRBJ2-3; D is possibly TRBD2 (6 bases). The CDR3 length is 16 residues. V lost 0 bases and J 2 bases, leaving 12 bases between the germline ends. The germline V gene encodes CDR1 LGHDT and CDR2 YNNKEL (reference sequence). CDR3 in DNA: TGTGCCAGCAGCCAAGAGGGGACTTCCTCCACAGATACGCAGTATTTT. It specifies CASSQEGTSSTDTQYF.

Of note for this clone: Different DNA sequences within this sample yield the same CDR3. The chain combines TRBV12-3 or TRBV12-4 with TRBJ1-2; a possible D gene is TRBD1 (5 bases). This CDR3 has 13 residues. V dropped 3 bases and J dropped 4 bases, with 9 bases sitting between them. CDR3 residues: CASSFEGLYGYTF. The CDR3 DNA is TGTGCCAGCAGTTTTGAGGGACTCTATGGCTACACCTTC.

The sample holds one count of this clone. The chain joins TRBV19 to TRBJ1-1; TRBD1 agrees at 12 bases. Trimming cost V 6 bases and J 7 bases; bases outside gene matches: 3. Germline V lookup: CDR1 LNHDA, CDR2 SQIVND (reference sequence). The CDR3 has 13 amino acids. The CDR3 loop reads CASRGQGAGEAFF. CDR3 in DNA: TGTGCCAGTAGGGGACAGGGGGCCGGTGAAGCTTTCTTT.